One sample yielded the 17 T cell receptor beta chains listed below, sequenced in a study of T cell changes during pregnancy in multiple sclerosis. The method was immunoSEQ multiplex PCR; TCRdb's version includes in-frame clones alone and lacks a portion of them. The sample shows several thousand clones, about 85% of them seen only once. The source material was CD8+ T cells from peripheral blood mononuclear cells, sampled in the first trimester of pregnancy. These receptor sequences come from a female donor in good health, enrolled as a control in a pregnancy study.

The V call is TRBV6-5, the J call TRBJ1-2; TRBD1 matches at 9 bases. Looked up from germline, CDR1 is MNHEY and CDR2 is SVGAGI. The length of the CDR3 is 12 residues. J lost 7 bases, V lost 5 bases, and 2 bases had no gene match. CDR3 sequence reads: CASSTGGVGYTF. The CDR3 DNA sequence: TGTGCCAGCAGTACAGGGGGCGTTGGCTACACCTTC.

This clone came up once. This chain connects TRBV28 to TRBJ1-1; no clear D. Per germline, CDR1 MDHEN and CDR2 SYDVKM. This CDR3 is built from 14 residues. The V gene lost 5 bases and the J gene lost 1 base, with 11 bases spanning the gap. DNA for the CDR3: TGTGCCAGCAGTAAGACTAGGGCGAACACTGAAGCTTTCTTT. It encodes CASSKTRANTEAFF.

The V gene is TRBV4-1, the J gene TRBJ2-1; tentatively, D is TRBD2 (5 bases). The CDR3 is made up of 13 amino acids. Germline V gene lookup returns CDR1 MGHRA and CDR2 YSYEKL. V dropped 1 base and J dropped 10 bases, with 11 bases sitting between them. CDR3 sequence reads: CASSQGRTQEQFF. In DNA form, the CDR3 reads TGCGCCAGCAGCCAAGGTCGGACTCAAGAGCAGTTCTTC.

The V and J genes are TRBV4-1 and TRBJ2-7, with 10 bases matching TRBD2. The V gene end was trimmed by 0 bases and the J gene end by 2 bases; junction bases not matched to a gene: 10. There are 18 residues in the CDR3. Germline V lookup: CDR1 MGHRA, CDR2 YSYEKL. The CDR3, as DNA: TGCGCCAGCAGCCAAGATTTTGTTCGACTAGCGGGTACCTACGAGCAGTACTTC. This translates into CASSQDFVRLAGTYEQYF.

This chain connects TRBV29-1 to TRBJ2-5, with TRBD2 identical over 7 bases. V shed 3 bases, J shed 4 bases, and the junction held 8 bases outside the gene matches. The germline gives CDR1 SQVTM, CDR2 ANQGSEA. The CDR3 has 14 residues. Here the CDR3 reads CSVEGGGFPETQYF. CDR3 sequence (DNA): TGCAGCGTTGAGGGCGGGGGTTTTCCAGAGACCCAGTACTTC.

This chain joins TRBV6-1 and TRBJ1-2; D call uncertain. The CDR3 loop spans 14 amino acids. Germline V gives CDR1 MNHNS, CDR2 SASEGT. V gave up 0 bases and J gave up 7 bases, with 12 bases separating them. The CDR3 here is CASSEAMEGPGYTF. The CDR3 region has the DNA TGTGCCAGCAGTGAAGCGATGGAGGGTCCTGGCTACACCTTC.

J is TRBJ1-1 and V is TRBV5-1, with 9 bases fitting TRBD1. Germline V gene sequence: CDR1 SGHRS, CDR2 YFSETQ. Losses at the gene ends were 3 bases for V and 4 bases for J; bases not matched to a gene: 4. The CDR3 has 14 amino acids. The CDR3 here is CASSWTGAPTEAFF. CDR3 sequence (DNA): TGCGCCAGCAGCTGGACAGGGGCGCCCACTGAAGCTTTCTTT.

This CDR3 reads CASSLAFSGVRSYTF. Written as DNA, the CDR3 is TGTGCCAGCAGCTTGGCCTTCTCGGGGGTAAGGAGCTACACCTTC. This chain joins TRBV5-6 and TRBJ1-2; TRBD1 might be the D (5 bases). The V gene's germline CDR1 is SGHDT and CDR2 YYEEEE. CDR3 length equals 15 residues. Trimming shortened V by 0 bases and J by 9 bases, and 18 bases separated the two germline ends. Using reference TRBV5-6 and TRBJ1-2 for the parts outside the CDR3, the full variable domain is DAGVTQSPTHLIKTRGQQVTLRCSPKSGHDTVSWYQQALGQGPQFIFQYYEEEERQRGNFPDRFSGHQFPNYSSELNVNALLLGDSALYLCASSLAFSGVRSYTFGSGTRLTVV.

The chain is built from TRBV27 and TRBJ2-1; 9 bases map to TRBD2. CDR3 size: 18 residues. Germline V gene data show CDR1 as MNHEY and CDR2 as SMNVEV (reference sequence). V shed 8 bases, J shed 5 bases, and the junction held 19 bases outside the gene matches. Written as DNA, the CDR3 is TGTGCCAGCGAATCCGGGACTAGCTTGGGGTGGGGGAACAATGAGCAGTTCTTC. It specifies CASESGTSLGWGNNEQFF.

This clone has a handful of counts. The rearrangement uses TRBV5-4 and TRBJ1-1; D gene ambiguous. CDR1 SGHNT and CDR2 YYREEE come from the germline V gene (reference sequence). The CDR3 is made up of 11 amino acids. V was clipped by 6 bases and J by 4 bases, with 7 bases between them. The chain's CDR3 is CASIYGTEAFF. Written as DNA, the CDR3 is TGTGCCAGCATCTATGGCACTGAAGCTTTCTTT.

This clone was seen once. The J gene is TRBJ2-3, the V gene TRBV28; 7 nucleotides match TRBD2. CDR3 length: 16 amino acids. The trim removed 1 base at V and 5 bases at J, leaving 9 bases unmatched. The germline V gene has CDR1 MDHEN and CDR2 SYDVKM. The CDR3 DNA reads as TGTGCCAGCAGTTTATTTGGGGGAGGGCCCGGAGATACGCAGTATTTT. It encodes CASSLFGGGPGDTQYF.

The genes are TRBV6-4 and TRBJ2-1; D not resolved. V was trimmed by 0 bases and J by 9 bases, leaving 9 bases between them. The CDR3 is made up of 13 amino acids. Germline V gene data show CDR1 as MRHNA and CDR2 as SNTAGT. CDR3 bases: TGTGCCAGCAGTGACTCGATGTCGGGTGAGCAGTTCTTC. Translated, it gives CASSDSMSGEQFF.

In its sample, this clone was seen a few times. The chain is built from TRBV18 and TRBJ2-3; 9 bases align to TRBD2. The CDR3 extends over 17 amino acids. Per germline, CDR1 KGHSH and CDR2 LQKENI. The J segment lost 0 bases and the V segment lost 5 bases, leaving 9 bases of the junction unmatched. The CDR3 DNA sequence: TGTGCCAGCTCATTCTACCATCTAGCGGGAAGCACAGATACGCAGTATTTT. Residues: CASSFYHLAGSTDTQYF. The full variable domain, with the rest looked up from reference TRBV18 and TRBJ2-3, is NAGVMQNPRHLVRRRGQEARLRCSPMKGHSHVYWYRQLPEEGLKFMVYLQKENIIDESGMPKERFSAEFPKEGPSILRIQQVVRGDSAAYFCASSFYHLAGSTDTQYFGPGTRLTVL.

The chain uses TRBV6-1 and TRBJ1-2; D may be TRBD1 (5 bases). The CDR3 has 14 amino acids. Germline V gene sequence: CDR1 MNHNS, CDR2 SASEGT. Deletions cut 5 bases from V and 6 bases from J, with 16 bases between. In DNA form, the CDR3 reads TGTGCCAGCAGTTGGGGGGAGGGAAGCCATGGCTACACCTTC. Its protein product is CASSWGEGSHGYTF.

This chain links TRBV4-2 with TRBJ2-7; 13 bases are shared with TRBD2. The germline V gene has CDR1 LGHNA and CDR2 YNFKEQ. The CDR3 consists of 15 residues. The V and J ends lost 4 bases and 7 bases, in that order; junction bases with no gene match: 7. The CDR3 sequence is CASSRGTSGAMEQYF. DNA of the CDR3: TGTGCCAGCAGCCGAGGGACTAGCGGGGCGATGGAGCAGTACTTC.

This chain links TRBV6-1 with TRBJ2-7; 8 nucleotides align to TRBD1. With 3 bases clipped from V and 6 bases from J, the junction kept 10 bases outside the gene matches. Germline V gene lookup returns CDR1 MNHNS and CDR2 SASEGT. This CDR3 is built from 15 residues. The CDR3 spells CASSEDGTGGREQYF. CDR3 nucleotides: TGTGCCAGCAGTGAGGACGGGACAGGAGGCCGCGAGCAGTACTTC.

This chain uses TRBV5-6 with TRBJ2-7, with 9 bases fitting TRBD2. Looked up from germline, CDR1 is SGHDT and CDR2 is YYEEEE. The CDR3 consists of 14 residues. J gave up 1 base and V 3 bases, and 2 bases lay outside the gene matches. CDR3: CASSSSGISYEQYF. The DNA for the CDR3 is TGTGCCAGCAGCTCTAGCGGGATTTCCTACGAGCAGTACTTC. Full variable domain (remainder filled in from reference TRBV5-6 and TRBJ2-7): DAGVTQSPTHLIKTRGQQVTLRCSPKSGHDTVSWYQQALGQGPQFIFQYYEEEERQRGNFPDRFSGHQFPNYSSELNVNALLLGDSALYLCASSSSGISYEQYFGPGTRLTVT.